These 27 T cell receptor beta chains were sequenced from one sample in a study of shared clonotypes between healthy human individuals. This table comes from immunoSEQ multiplex PCR, and its TCRdb copy is limited to in-frame clones, with some not included. The profile covers some 500,000 clones, with approximately 94% appearing a single time and about 0.068% taken by the ten largest. The sample taken for sequencing was naive CD4+ T cells sorted from blood. Sample subset: CD45RA+ positively selected. The receptors come from a woman in her twenties or thirties in good health.

This sequence joins TRBV28 and TRBJ2-1; 12 bases align to TRBD2. CDR1 and CDR2 (germline): MDHEN, SYDVKM. The CDR3 spans 16 residues. J lost 14 bases, V lost 5 bases, and 16 bases had no gene match. The CDR3 DNA follows: TGTGCCAGCAGTCGCGCCCCCGGGACTAGCGGGCTCCAGGAGTTCTTC. The encoded protein is CASSRAPGTSGLQEFF.

CDR3 in amino acids: CASSLGDPFYEQYF. The CDR3 nucleotides read TGCGCCAGCAGCTTGGGTGATCCCTTCTACGAGCAGTACTTC. The chain carries TRBV5-1 and TRBJ2-7; no definite D call. The CDR3 sequence is 14 residues long. Between the trimmed V and J ends, which lost 0 bases and 3 bases, there was a span of 10 bases. Germline CDR1 is SGHRS and CDR2 is YFSETQ.

The genes are TRBV19 and TRBJ1-4; D not certain. Germline V lookup: CDR1 LNHDA, CDR2 SQIVND (reference sequence). The V gene lost 6 bases and the J gene lost 6 bases, with 14 bases spanning the gap. The length of the CDR3 is 14 residues. The CDR3 here is CASSPTGKYEKLFF. The CDR3 region has the DNA TGTGCCAGTAGCCCGACTGGGAAATATGAAAAACTGTTTTTT. Full variable domain (outside the CDR3, taken from reference TRBV19 and TRBJ1-4): DGGITQSPKYLFRKEGQNVTLSCEQNLNHDAMYWYRQDPGQGLRLIYYSQIVNDFQKGDIAEGYSVSREKKESFPLTVTSAQKNPTAFYLCASSPTGKYEKLFFGSGTQLSVL.

The chain recombines TRBV29-1 with TRBJ1-1; D ambiguous. Trimming removed 5 bases at V and 5 bases at J, with 15 bases between. This CDR3 comprises 13 residues. Germline V CDR1 and CDR2: SQVTM, ANQGSEA. The CDR3 nucleotides read TGCAGCGTTTCGTGGTCGGAGGGAACTGAAGCTTTCTTT. This translates into CSVSWSEGTEAFF.

The chain recombines TRBV19 with TRBJ1-3; D is perhaps TRBD1 (5 bases). The CDR3 has 14 amino acids. V was pared by 0 bases and J by 12 bases, with 15 bases between. Germline lookup yields CDR1 LNHDA and CDR2 SQIVND (reference sequence). CDR3 protein: CASSIEDIGRSIYF. The CDR3 region has the DNA TGTGCCAGTAGTATAGAGGACATCGGAAGAAGCATATATTTT.

The chain joins TRBV15 to TRBJ2-7; 7 bases match TRBD2. CDR3 length: 15 residues. CDR1 is LNHNV, CDR2 YYDKDF, per germline (reference sequence). V lost 1 base to trimming and J lost 4 bases; unmatched junction nucleotides: 7. CDR3 in amino acids: CATSRGAGVGYEQYF. The CDR3 DNA sequence: TGTGCCACCAGCAGAGGGGCGGGAGTAGGGTACGAGCAGTACTTC.

This clone was counted once. V usage is TRBV7-5 and J usage is TRBJ2-5; the table's D call, TRBD2, has no DNA check behind it. TRBV7-5 is a recognized pseudogene. The CDR3 runs to 16 residues. CDR3 loop: CASSLTGGRARETQYF. The CDR3 nucleotides read TGTGCCAGCAGCTTAACGGGCGGGAGGGCCCGGGAGACCCAGTACTTC.

To note about this clone: Its ends do not fully match the called genes, so a read error is possible. The chain carries TRBV15 and TRBJ2-5, with a weak D call TRBD1 (5 bases). Germline CDR1 reads LNHNV; CDR2 reads YYDKDF (reference sequence). This CDR3 is 12 amino acids long. CDR3 in amino acids: CATSRSTESQYF. As DNA, the CDR3 is TGTGCCACCAGCAGGTCGACAGAGAGCCAGTACTTC.

The rearrangement joins TRBV9 to TRBJ2-1; the match to TRBD2 covers 7 bases. The CDR3 length is 15 residues. Germline assignment: CDR1 SGDLS and CDR2 YYNGEE. The ends lost 0 bases at V and 7 bases at J; junction bases unmatched: 7. The CDR3 here is CASSVALADINEQFF. CDR3 in DNA: TGTGCCAGCAGCGTAGCTCTAGCGGATATTAATGAGCAGTTCTTC. The full variable domain, in which reference TRBV9 and TRBJ2-1 provide the parts outside the CDR3, is DSGVTQTPKHLITATGQRVTLRCSPRSGDLSVYWYQQSLDQGLQFLIQYYNGEERAKGNILERFSAQQFPDLHSELNLSSLELGDSALYFCASSVALADINEQFFGPGTRLTVL.

The chain has TRBV5-6 and TRBJ2-7, with a weak D call TRBD2 (5 bases). V was clipped by 4 bases and J by 2 bases, with 16 bases between them. CDR3 length equals 15 residues. Germline CDR1 and CDR2: SGHDT and YYEEEE. CDR3 loop: CASSPGDGETYEQYF. The CDR3 coding sequence is TGTGCCAGCAGCCCGGGTGACGGGGAGACCTACGAGCAGTACTTC.

The genes are TRBV7-2 and TRBJ1-2, with D tentatively TRBD1 (5 bases). The CDR3 is made up of 13 amino acids. V was pared by 4 bases and J by 4 bases, with 10 bases between. Per germline, CDR1 SGHTA and CDR2 FQGNSA. The chain's CDR3 is CASSSGHAYGYTF. CDR3 in DNA: TGTGCCAGCAGCTCCGGACATGCCTATGGCTACACCTTC.

V gene TRBV28 combines with J gene TRBJ1-5; TRBD1 agrees at 7 bases. This CDR3 comprises 18 residues. Germline V gene lookup returns CDR1 MDHEN and CDR2 SYDVKM. V was clipped by 6 bases and J by 3 bases; unmatched bases: 17. The CDR3 region is CASRVPLGTERINQPQHF. CDR3 nucleotide sequence: TGTGCCAGCAGAGTGCCTCTTGGGACAGAGCGAATCAATCAGCCCCAGCATTTT.

The rearrangement joins TRBV5-8 to TRBJ1-3; D is undetermined. Germline V gene sequence: CDR1 SGHTS, CDR2 YDEGEE. V was trimmed by 4 bases and J by 0 bases, leaving 8 bases between them. This CDR3 is 14 amino acids long. CDR3 sequence reads: CASSTDFSGNTIYF. CDR3 nucleotides: TGTGCCAGCAGCACTGACTTCTCTGGAAACACCATATATTTT.

V and J are TRBV4-1 and TRBJ2-7, with 7 bases that match TRBD1. After removal of 4 bases from V and 2 bases from J, the junction contained 8 bases not matched to a gene. The CDR3 is 15 amino acids. Germline V gives CDR1 MGHRA, CDR2 YSYEKL. DNA for the CDR3: TGCGCCAGCAGCCGAGGCGGACAGGACACCTACGAGCAGTACTTC. This gives the protein CASSRGGQDTYEQYF.

The chain carries TRBV28 and TRBJ2-2; maybe TRBD2 (6 bases). Germline V gene sequence: CDR1 MDHEN, CDR2 SYDVKM. The V end was cut by 10 bases, the J end by 0 bases, with 15 bases between. The length of the CDR3 is 15 residues. The CDR3 nucleotides read TGTGCCACCCGTTGGGCGGGGCCGAACACCGGGGAGCTGTTTTTT. This encodes CATRWAGPNTGELFF.

V usage is TRBV28 and J usage is TRBJ1-3; D gene unclear. The V and J ends lost 5 bases and 4 bases respectively, with 18 bases between them. Per germline, CDR1 MDHEN and CDR2 SYDVKM. The CDR3 has 16 amino acids. For the CDR3, the DNA is TGTGCCAGCAGTCCGCAGACGTGGCCTATGGGAAACACCATATATTTT. Encoded protein: CASSPQTWPMGNTIYF. Combining the CDR3 with reference TRBV28 and TRBJ1-3 gives the whole variable domain DVKVTQSSRYLVKRTGEKVFLECVQDMDHENMFWYRQDPGLGLRLIYFSYDVKMKEKGDIPEGYSVSREKKERFSLILESASTNQTSMYLCASSPQTWPMGNTIYFGEGSWLTVV.

This clone was recorded only once. At one end the junction does not follow the germline gene, possibly because of a read error. This rearrangement joins TRBV9 to TRBJ2-1; 7 bases line up with TRBD2. The germline V gene encodes CDR1 SGDLS and CDR2 YYNGEE. The length of the CDR3 is 15 residues. The chain's CDR3 is CASTVAGSSYNEQFF. CDR3 DNA sequence: TGTGCCAGCACCGTAGCGGGTAGCTCCTACAATGAGCAGTTCTTC.

This clone was observed a single time. The chain employs TRBV7-2 and TRBJ1-5, with D maybe TRBD1 (6 bases). The germline gives CDR1 SGHTA, CDR2 FQGNSA. V was cut by 6 bases and J by 5 bases, with 14 bases left in between. The CDR3 has 14 residues. Here the CDR3 reads CASSFTGLDQPQHF. The CDR3 region has the DNA TGTGCCAGCAGTTTTACAGGGTTGGATCAGCCCCAGCATTTT.

This clone has just one count. The chain joins TRBV6-1 to TRBJ2-7; 9 nucleotides match TRBD2. The CDR3 sequence is 14 residues long. V was clipped by 5 bases and J by 6 bases; unmatched bases: 8. Per germline, CDR1 MNHNS and CDR2 SASEGT. CDR3 loop: CASSTRTSVPEQYF. The CDR3 nucleotides read TGTGCCAGCAGTACGCGGACTAGCGTTCCCGAGCAGTACTTC.

J is TRBJ2-3 and V is TRBV15, with a weak D call TRBD2 (6 bases). Germline V gives CDR1 LNHNV, CDR2 YYDKDF (reference sequence). Deletions cut 3 bases from V and 0 bases from J, with 13 bases between. The CDR3 sequence is 16 residues long. In nucleotides, the CDR3 is TGTGCCACCAGCAGGCCTTGGAGGGCTAGCACAGATACGCAGTATTTT. This gives the protein CATSRPWRASTDTQYF.

The chain is built from TRBV5-6 and TRBJ2-7; 11 bases match TRBD2. CDR3 length equals 18 residues. Losses at the gene ends were 0 bases for V and 2 bases for J; bases not matched to a gene: 10. From germline, CDR1 is SGHDT and CDR2 YYEEEE. The CDR3, as DNA: TGTGCCAGCAGCTTGGTTTTTCGCCTAGCGGGAGGCCCCTACGAGCAGTACTTC. Amino acids: CASSLVFRLAGGPYEQYF. The full variable domain, its missing parts supplied by reference TRBV5-6 and TRBJ2-7, is DAGVTQSPTHLIKTRGQQVTLRCSPKSGHDTVSWYQQALGQGPQFIFQYYEEEERQRGNFPDRFSGHQFPNYSSELNVNALLLGDSALYLCASSLVFRLAGGPYEQYFGPGTRLTVT.

The chain links TRBV19 to TRBJ2-5; D possibly uses TRBD1 or TRBD2 (5 bases each). Judging by the DNA end, TRBJ2-7 fits better; the J call may be wrong. Germline CDR1 is LNHDA and CDR2 is SQIVND (reference sequence). The CDR3 length is 12 residues. The CDR3 here is CASSRGYYEQYF. CDR3 coding DNA: TGTGCCAGTAGTAGGGGGTACTACGAGCAGTACTTC.

This sequence joins TRBV29-1 and TRBJ1-4, with D possibly TRBD1 on 6 matching bases. Germline V lookup: CDR1 SQVTM, CDR2 ANQGSEA. CDR3 length equals 13 residues. The V gene lost 3 bases and the J gene lost 7 bases, with 12 bases spanning the gap. CDR3 amino acids: CSVEVQGGEKLFF. The CDR3 coding sequence is TGCAGCGTTGAGGTACAGGGAGGTGAAAAACTGTTTTTT.

This rearrangement joins TRBV28 to TRBJ1-2; weak D call: TRBD1 (6 bases). CDR3 size: 13 residues. The V end lost 6 bases, the J end lost 6 bases, and 14 bases lay between the germline ends. CDR1 and CDR2 from the germline V gene are MDHEN and SYDVKM. CDR3 sequence reads: CASRRQVGNGYTF. The CDR3 region has the DNA TGTGCCAGCAGGCGACAGGTCGGGAATGGCTACACCTTC.

The chain uses TRBV15 and TRBJ2-2; 8 positions agree with TRBD2. Per the germline V gene, CDR1 is LNHNV and CDR2 is YYDKDF (reference sequence). The CDR3 is 17 residues long. Trimming cost V 1 base and J 1 base; bases outside gene matches: 5. The CDR3 sequence is CATSRAPTSGNTGELFF. The CDR3 DNA follows: TGTGCCACCAGCAGAGCCCCCACTAGCGGGAACACCGGGGAGCTGTTTTTT.

V usage is TRBV21-1 and J usage is TRBJ2-7; whether TRBD1, the table's D call, matches the DNA was not checked. TRBV21-1 is a pseudogene segment. The CDR3 covers 19 residues. The CDR3 loop is CASNSTYTSRQGAPFEQYF. CDR3 bases: TGTGCCAGCAACTCGACGTATACATCTAGACAGGGGGCTCCTTTCGAGCAGTACTTC.

This chain uses TRBV2 with TRBJ1-5, with no clear D. Trimming took off 1 base at V and 10 bases at J, with 5 bases between the two ends. Germline V gene lookup returns CDR1 SNHLY and CDR2 FYNNEI. This CDR3 spans 11 amino acids. CDR3 coding DNA: TGTGCCAGCAGTGAAGGGTACCCCCAGCATTTT. Amino acids: CASSEGYPQHF.